The clone carrying this T cell receptor beta chain was counted only a few times. This entry belongs to a study of T-cell reconstitution after alpha-beta-depleted transplantation in children. Molecular barcoding with unique molecular identifiers was used for the TCRbeta library. TCRdb re-called the PCR reads through MiXCR, storing one row per CDR3 protein. The table lists 200,000 to 250,000 distinct CDR3 sequences, approximately 9.5% of them singletons. V gave up 4 bases and J gave up 1 base, with 23 bases separating them. CDR1 is SQVTM, CDR2 ANQGSEA, per germline. The CDR3 totals 18 residues. The receptor was isolated from a human donor who donated a stem cell graft to a child with acute lymphoblastic leukemia. The sample consisted of PBMCs from the stem cell graft donor, taken from the stem cell graft. The V and J genes are TRBV29-1 and TRBJ1-5, with a weak D call TRBD1 (5 bases). The CDR3 protein is CSVVFGGSGVLSNQPQHF. The CDR3 region has the DNA TGCAGCGTTGTTTTCGGGGGTTCTGGGGTATTGAGCAATCAGCCCCAGCATTTT.